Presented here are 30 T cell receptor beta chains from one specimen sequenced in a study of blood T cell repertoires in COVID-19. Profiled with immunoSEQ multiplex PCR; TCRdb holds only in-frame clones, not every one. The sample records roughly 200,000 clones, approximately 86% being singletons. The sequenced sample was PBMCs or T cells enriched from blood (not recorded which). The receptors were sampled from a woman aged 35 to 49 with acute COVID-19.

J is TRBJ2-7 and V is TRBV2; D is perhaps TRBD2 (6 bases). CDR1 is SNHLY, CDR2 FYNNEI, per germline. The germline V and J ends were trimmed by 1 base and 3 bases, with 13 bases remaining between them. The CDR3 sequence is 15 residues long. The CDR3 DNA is TGTGCCAGCAGTGAAGAGGGGACTCCTGGCTACGAGCAGTACTTC. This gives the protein CASSEEGTPGYEQYF.

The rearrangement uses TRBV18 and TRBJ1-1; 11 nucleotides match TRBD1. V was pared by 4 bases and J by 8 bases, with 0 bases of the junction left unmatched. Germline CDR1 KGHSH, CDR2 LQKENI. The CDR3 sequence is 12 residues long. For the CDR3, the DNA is TGTGCCAGCTCACGGGACAGGGGGGAAGCTTTCTTT. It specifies CASSRDRGEAFF.

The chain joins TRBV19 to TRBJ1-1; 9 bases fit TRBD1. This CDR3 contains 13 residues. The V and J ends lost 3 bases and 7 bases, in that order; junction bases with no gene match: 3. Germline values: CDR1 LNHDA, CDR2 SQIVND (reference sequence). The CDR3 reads CASSIRTGVEAFF. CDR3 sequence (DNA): TGTGCCAGTAGTATTAGGACAGGGGTTGAAGCTTTCTTT.

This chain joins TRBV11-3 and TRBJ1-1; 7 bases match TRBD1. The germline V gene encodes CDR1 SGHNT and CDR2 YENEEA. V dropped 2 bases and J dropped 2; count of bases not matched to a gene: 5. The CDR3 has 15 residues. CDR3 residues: CASSLTGTANTEAFF. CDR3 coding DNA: TGTGCCAGCAGCTTAACCGGGACAGCTAACACTGAAGCTTTCTTT.

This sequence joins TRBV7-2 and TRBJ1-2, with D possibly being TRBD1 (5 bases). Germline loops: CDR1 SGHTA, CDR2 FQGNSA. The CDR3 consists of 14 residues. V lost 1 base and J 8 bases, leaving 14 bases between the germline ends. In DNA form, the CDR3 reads TGTGCCAGCAGCTTAGAAGGGCAGGGTAGCGGCTACACCTTC. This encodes CASSLEGQGSGYTF.

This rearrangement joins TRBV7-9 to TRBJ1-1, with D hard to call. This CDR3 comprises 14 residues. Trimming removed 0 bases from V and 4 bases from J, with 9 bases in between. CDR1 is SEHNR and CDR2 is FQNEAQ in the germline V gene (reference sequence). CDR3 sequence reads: CASSLAPVATEAFF. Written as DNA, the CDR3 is TGTGCCAGCAGCTTAGCCCCGGTCGCCACTGAAGCTTTCTTT. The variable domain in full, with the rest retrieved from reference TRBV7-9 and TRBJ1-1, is DTGVSQNPRHKITKRGQNVTFRCDPISEHNRLYWYRQTLGQGPEFLTYFQNEAQLEKSRLLSDRFSAERPKGSFSTLEIQRTEQGDSAMYLCASSLAPVATEAFFGQGTRLTVV.

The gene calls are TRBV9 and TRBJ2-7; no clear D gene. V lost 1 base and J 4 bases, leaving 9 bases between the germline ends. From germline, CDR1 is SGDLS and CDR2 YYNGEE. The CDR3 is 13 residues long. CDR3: CASSVSESYEQYF. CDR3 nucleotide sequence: TGTGCCAGCAGCGTATCTGAGAGTTACGAGCAGTACTTC. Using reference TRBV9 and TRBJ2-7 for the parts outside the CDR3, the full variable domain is DSGVTQTPKHLITATGQRVTLRCSPRSGDLSVYWYQQSLDQGLQFLIQYYNGEERAKGNILERFSAQQFPDLHSELNLSSLELGDSALYFCASSVSESYEQYFGPGTRLTVT.

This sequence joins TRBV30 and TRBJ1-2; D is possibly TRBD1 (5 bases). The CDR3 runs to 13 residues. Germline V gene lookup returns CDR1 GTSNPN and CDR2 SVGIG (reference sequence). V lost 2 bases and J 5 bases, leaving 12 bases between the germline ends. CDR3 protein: CAWSTQVWYGYTF. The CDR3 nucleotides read TGTGCCTGGAGTACACAGGTTTGGTATGGCTACACCTTC.

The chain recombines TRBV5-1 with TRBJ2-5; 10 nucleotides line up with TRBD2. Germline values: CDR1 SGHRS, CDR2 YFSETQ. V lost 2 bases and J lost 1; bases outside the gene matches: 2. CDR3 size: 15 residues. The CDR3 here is CASSLAGGPQETQYF. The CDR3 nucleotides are TGCGCCAGCAGCTTAGCGGGAGGGCCCCAAGAGACCCAGTACTTC.

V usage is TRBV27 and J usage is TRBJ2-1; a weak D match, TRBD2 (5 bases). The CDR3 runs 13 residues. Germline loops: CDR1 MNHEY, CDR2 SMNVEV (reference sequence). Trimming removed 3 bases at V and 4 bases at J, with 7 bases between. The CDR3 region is CASSFEGYNEQFF. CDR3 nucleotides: TGTGCCAGCAGTTTTGAGGGTTACAATGAGCAGTTCTTC.

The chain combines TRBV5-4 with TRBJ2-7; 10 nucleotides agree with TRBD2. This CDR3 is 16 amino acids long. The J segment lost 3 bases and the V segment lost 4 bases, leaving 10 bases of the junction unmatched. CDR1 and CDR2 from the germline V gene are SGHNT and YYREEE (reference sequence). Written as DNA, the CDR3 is TGTGCCAGCAGCCGCGCCAGGCTAGCGGGAGACTACGAGCAGTACTTC. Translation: CASSRARLAGDYEQYF.

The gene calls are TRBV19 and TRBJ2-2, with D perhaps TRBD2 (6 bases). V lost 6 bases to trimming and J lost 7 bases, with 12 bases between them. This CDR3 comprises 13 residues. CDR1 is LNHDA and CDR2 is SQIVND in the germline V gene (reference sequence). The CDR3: CASSREKIGELFF. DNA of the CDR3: TGTGCCAGTAGCCGGGAGAAGATCGGGGAGCTGTTTTTT.

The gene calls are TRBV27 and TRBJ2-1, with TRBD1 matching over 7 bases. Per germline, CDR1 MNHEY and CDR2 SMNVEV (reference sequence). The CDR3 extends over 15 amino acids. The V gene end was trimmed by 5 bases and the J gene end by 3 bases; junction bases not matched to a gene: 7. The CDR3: CASSPAGGVYNEQFF. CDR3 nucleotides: TGTGCCAGCAGTCCCGCAGGGGGAGTCTACAATGAGCAGTTCTTC.

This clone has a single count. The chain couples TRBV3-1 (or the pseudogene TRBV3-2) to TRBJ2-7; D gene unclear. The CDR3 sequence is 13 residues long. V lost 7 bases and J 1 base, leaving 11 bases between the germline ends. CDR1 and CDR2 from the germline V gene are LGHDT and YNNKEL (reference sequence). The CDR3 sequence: CASKLAASYEQYF. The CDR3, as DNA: TGTGCCAGCAAACTTGCGGCATCCTACGAGCAGTACTTC.

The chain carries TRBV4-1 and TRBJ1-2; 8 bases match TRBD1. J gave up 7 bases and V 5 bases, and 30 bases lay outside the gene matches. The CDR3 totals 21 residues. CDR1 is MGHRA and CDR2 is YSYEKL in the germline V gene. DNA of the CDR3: TGCGCCAGCAGCTCCCCATGGGGAACCCGGGACAGGCGAAATGGGGGACGTGGCTACACCTTC. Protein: CASSSPWGTRDRRNGGRGYTF.

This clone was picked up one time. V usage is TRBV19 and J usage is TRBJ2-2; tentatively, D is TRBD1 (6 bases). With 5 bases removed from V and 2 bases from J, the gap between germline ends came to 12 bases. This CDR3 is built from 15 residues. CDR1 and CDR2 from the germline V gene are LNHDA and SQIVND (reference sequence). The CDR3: CASSWGPHNTGELFF. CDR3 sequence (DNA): TGTGCCAGTAGTTGGGGGCCCCATAACACCGGGGAGCTGTTTTTT. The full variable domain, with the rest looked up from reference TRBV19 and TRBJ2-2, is DGGITQSPKYLFRKEGQNVTLSCEQNLNHDAMYWYRQDPGQGLRLIYYSQIVNDFQKGDIAEGYSVSREKKESFPLTVTSAQKNPTAFYLCASSWGPHNTGELFFGEGSRLTVL.

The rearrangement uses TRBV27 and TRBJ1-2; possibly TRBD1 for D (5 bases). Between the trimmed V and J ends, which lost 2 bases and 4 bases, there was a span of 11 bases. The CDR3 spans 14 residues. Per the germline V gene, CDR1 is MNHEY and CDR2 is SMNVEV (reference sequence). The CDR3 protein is CASSLLGGGYGYTF. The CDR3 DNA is TGTGCCAGCAGTTTACTCGGGGGAGGCTATGGCTACACCTTC.

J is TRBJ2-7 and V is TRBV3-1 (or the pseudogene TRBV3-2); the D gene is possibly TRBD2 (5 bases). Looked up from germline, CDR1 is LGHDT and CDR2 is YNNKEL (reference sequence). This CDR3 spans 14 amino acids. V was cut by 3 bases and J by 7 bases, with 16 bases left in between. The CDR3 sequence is CASSHGTGRGEQYF. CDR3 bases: TGTGCCAGCAGCCACGGAACGGGCCGAGGGGAGCAGTACTTC.

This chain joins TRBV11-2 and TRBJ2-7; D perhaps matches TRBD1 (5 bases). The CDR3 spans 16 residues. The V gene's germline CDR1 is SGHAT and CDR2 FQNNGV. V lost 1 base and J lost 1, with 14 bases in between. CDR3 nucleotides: TGTGCCAGCAGCTTAGCTGGGGCCGCAGCTTCCTACGAGCAGTACTTC. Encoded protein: CASSLAGAAASYEQYF.

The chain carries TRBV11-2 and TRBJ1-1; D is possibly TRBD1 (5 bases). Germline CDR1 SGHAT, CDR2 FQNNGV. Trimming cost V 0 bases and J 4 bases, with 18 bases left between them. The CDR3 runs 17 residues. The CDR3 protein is CASSLDRIRAGVTEAFF. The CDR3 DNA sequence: TGTGCCAGCAGCTTAGATCGGATTAGGGCGGGGGTCACTGAAGCTTTCTTT.

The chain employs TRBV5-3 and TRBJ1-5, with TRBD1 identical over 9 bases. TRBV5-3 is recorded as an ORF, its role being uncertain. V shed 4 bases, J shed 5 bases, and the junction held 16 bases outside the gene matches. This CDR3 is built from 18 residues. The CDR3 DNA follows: TGTGCCAGAAGCATCTTACCGGGACAGGGAATGATCGATCAGCCCCAGCATTTT. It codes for CARSILPGQGMIDQPQHF.

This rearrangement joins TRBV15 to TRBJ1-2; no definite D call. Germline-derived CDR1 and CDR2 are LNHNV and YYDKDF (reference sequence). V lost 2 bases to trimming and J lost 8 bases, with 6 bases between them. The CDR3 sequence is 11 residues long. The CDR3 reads CATSRNEGYTF. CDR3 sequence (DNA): TGTGCCACCAGCAGAAACGAGGGCTACACCTTC.

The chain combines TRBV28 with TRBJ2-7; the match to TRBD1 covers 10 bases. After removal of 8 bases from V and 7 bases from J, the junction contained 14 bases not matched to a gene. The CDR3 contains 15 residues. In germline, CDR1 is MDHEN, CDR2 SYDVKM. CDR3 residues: CASEGSGQGLREQYF. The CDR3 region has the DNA TGTGCCAGCGAGGGATCGGGACAGGGGTTGAGGGAGCAGTACTTC. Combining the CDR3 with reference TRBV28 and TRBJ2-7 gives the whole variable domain DVKVTQSSRYLVKRTGEKVFLECVQDMDHENMFWYRQDPGLGLRLIYFSYDVKMKEKGDIPEGYSVSREKKERFSLILESASTNQTSMYLCASEGSGQGLREQYFGPGTRLTVT.

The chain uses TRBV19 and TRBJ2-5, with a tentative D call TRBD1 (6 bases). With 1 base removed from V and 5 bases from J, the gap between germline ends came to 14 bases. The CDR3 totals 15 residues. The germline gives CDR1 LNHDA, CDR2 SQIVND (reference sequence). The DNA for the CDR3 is TGTGCCAGTAGTATAGGGGGCAGGGGCGCGGAGACCCAGTACTTC. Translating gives CASSIGGRGAETQYF.

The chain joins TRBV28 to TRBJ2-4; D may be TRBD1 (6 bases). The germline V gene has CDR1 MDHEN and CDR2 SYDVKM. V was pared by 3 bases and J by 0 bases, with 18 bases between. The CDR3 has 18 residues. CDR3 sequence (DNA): TGTGCCAGCAGTTTGGTCTCTGGGACAACCATAGCCAAAAACATTCAGTACTTC. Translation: CASSLVSGTTIAKNIQYF.

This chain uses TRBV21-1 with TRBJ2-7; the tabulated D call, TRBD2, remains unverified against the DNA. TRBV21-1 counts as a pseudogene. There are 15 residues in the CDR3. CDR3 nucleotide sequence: TGTGCCAGCAGCGGATCCTTTCGGGTCCCCTACGAGCAGTACTTC. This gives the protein CASSGSFRVPYEQYF.

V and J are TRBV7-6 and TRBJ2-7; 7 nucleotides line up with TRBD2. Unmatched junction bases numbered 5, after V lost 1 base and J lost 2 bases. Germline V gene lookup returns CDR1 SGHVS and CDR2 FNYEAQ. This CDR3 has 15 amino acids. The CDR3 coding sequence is TGTGCCAGCAGCTTAGATCCTAGCGGTCCCTACGAGCAGTACTTC. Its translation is CASSLDPSGPYEQYF.

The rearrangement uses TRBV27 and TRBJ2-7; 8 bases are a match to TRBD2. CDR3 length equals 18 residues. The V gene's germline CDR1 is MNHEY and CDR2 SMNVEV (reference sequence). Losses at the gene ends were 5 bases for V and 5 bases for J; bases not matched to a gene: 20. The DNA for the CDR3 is TGTGCCAGCAGTAGCAGACCTCCGGGGGGGGCCCTCAAGGACGAGCAGTACTTC. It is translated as CASSSRPPGGALKDEQYF.

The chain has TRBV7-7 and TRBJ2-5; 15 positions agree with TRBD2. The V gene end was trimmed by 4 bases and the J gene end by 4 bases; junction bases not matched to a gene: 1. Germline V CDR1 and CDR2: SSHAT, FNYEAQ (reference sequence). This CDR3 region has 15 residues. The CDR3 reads CASSSGLAGGETQYF. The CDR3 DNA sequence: TGTGCCAGCAGCTCGGGACTAGCGGGAGGAGAGACCCAGTACTTC. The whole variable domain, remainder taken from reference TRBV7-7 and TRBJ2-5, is GAGVSQSPRYKVTKRGQDVTLRCDPISSHATLYWYQQALGQGPEFLTYFNYEAQPDKSGLPSDRFSAERPEGSISTLTIQRTEQRDSAMYRCASSSGLAGGETQYFGPGTRLLVL.

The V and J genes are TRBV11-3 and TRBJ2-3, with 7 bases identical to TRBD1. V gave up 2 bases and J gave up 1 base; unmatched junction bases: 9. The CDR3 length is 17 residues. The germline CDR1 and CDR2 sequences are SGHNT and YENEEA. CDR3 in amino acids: CASSLRDRALGTDTQYF. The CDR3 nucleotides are TGTGCCAGCAGCTTAAGAGACAGGGCACTGGGCACAGATACGCAGTATTTT.